The entry that follows covers one TCR beta chain sequence. Its antigen is still unknown. Germline is not matched at one junction end, which may reflect a read error. The data stem from a study of tumor-infiltrating lymphocytes in primary liver carcinoma. Turning to the study itself: The five patients, who were men and women, ranged in age from 30 to 69 years. Regarding the study as a whole: Between tumor regions, pairs overlapped more than tumor-adjacent and tumor-blood pairs did.

Extraction also yielded germline DNA, while blood RNA was obtained from unsorted whole blood. Collected before surgery were roughly 4 milliliters of peripheral blood. From 450 to 600 ng total RNA, TCR beta cDNA was generated with a primer in the constant region. Sequencing libraries for TCR beta derived from three nested multiplex PCR rounds that used slightly modified ARM-PCR. Two initial PCR rounds of about 10 cycles each paired TRBV1-TRBV30 forward primers with a C-beta reverse primer. MiXCR was run by TCRdb on the multiplex PCR reads, yielding one entry per CDR3 protein. This sample has some 200,000 distinct CDR3 sequences, with less than 65% found just once. CDR1 is LNHDA, CDR2 SQIVND, per germline (reference sequence). The CDR3 is made up of 17 amino acids.

The receptor was isolated from a woman between 55 and 75 years old with primary liver carcinoma and hepatitis B virus infection. The chain links TRBV19 to TRBJ2-2, with 8 bases that match TRBD2. The sample consisted of peripheral blood. Here the CDR3 DNA reads TGTACCAGTAGTCCAGAAGGGACTAGTCTTAGGACCGGGGAGCTGTTTTTT. It is translated as CTSSPEGTSLRTGELFF.